This TCR beta chain stems from a study of cytomegalovirus exposure and HLA in healthy donors. It was with 60 Vbeta and 13 Jbeta primers that the PCR ran. TCRdb keeps only in-frame clones here, not all; method: immunoSEQ multiplex PCR. Among 130,000 or so clones listed, approximately 80% were seen once. The sequence was collected from a middle-aged woman in good health and CMV-seronegative. Source material: PBMCs.

The CDR3 here is CASRNDPNSYNEQFF. CDR3 coding DNA: TGTGCCAGCAGAAACGATCCTAACTCCTACAATGAGCAGTTCTTC. The gene calls are TRBV28 and TRBJ2-1; D remains ambiguous. Germline assignment: CDR1 MDHEN and CDR2 SYDVKM. Deletions cut 6 bases from V and 0 bases from J, with 12 bases between. There are 15 residues in the CDR3.